What follows are 17 T cell receptor beta chains derived from one specimen sequenced in a study of early T cells in non-severe SARS-CoV-2 infection. TCRdb reprocessed the 5' RACE reads with MiXCR, giving one entry per CDR3 protein. The sample lists approximately 50,000 distinct CDR3 sequences; almost 9.5% were seen once. The sequenced sample was whole blood. These receptors were collected from an adult who was a healthcare worker with PCR-confirmed SARS-CoV-2 infection or an uninfected control (not recorded which).

With regard to this clonotype: One base away lies a much larger clone, so this may be a sequencing read error. This chain joins TRBV6-2 or TRBV6-3 and TRBJ1-2; weak D call: TRBD1 (5 bases). Trimming shortened V by 6 bases and J by 3 bases, and 14 bases separated the two germline ends. Germline V gives CDR1 MNHEY, CDR2 SVGEGT. This CDR3 is 14 amino acids long. The CDR3 spells CASSIDSPYYGYTF. CDR3 nucleotides: TGTGCCAGCAGCATCGACAGCCCCTACTATGGCTACACCTTC.

This clonotype is termed large (0.1 to 1%). J is TRBJ2-1 and V is TRBV5-1; perhaps TRBD2 as D (6 bases). The CDR3 totals 16 residues. The V gene lost 5 bases and the J gene lost 9 bases, with 24 bases spanning the gap. Germline V CDR1 and CDR2: SGHRS, YFSETQ. CDR3 sequence reads: CASSYPQEGLDSEQFF. For the CDR3, the DNA is TGCGCCAGCAGTTATCCCCAGGAGGGCCTAGATTCTGAGCAGTTCTTC.

This clonotype was counted a few times. V is TRBV30 and J is TRBJ2-1; 11 bases map to TRBD2. The V gene's germline CDR1 is GTSNPN and CDR2 SVGIG (reference sequence). The CDR3 has 16 amino acids. The trim removed 2 bases at V and 9 bases at J, leaving 12 bases unmatched. The CDR3 DNA reads TGTGCCTGGAGTAGCTCACTAGCGGGAGTCCGGGTTGAGCAGTTCTTC. Protein product: CAWSSSLAGVRVEQFF.

This chain links TRBV6-2 or TRBV6-3 with TRBJ1-6; TRBD1 agrees at 7 bases. The V gene end was trimmed by 6 bases and the J gene end by 14 bases; junction bases not matched to a gene: 16. Germline V gene lookup returns CDR1 MNHEY and CDR2 SVGEGT. The CDR3 totals 15 residues. CDR3 DNA: TGTGCCAGCAGAAACGGACAGGTTGAAAAATCATCCCTCCACTTT. Protein product: CASRNGQVEKSSLHF.

There are a few counts of this clonotype. The V and J genes are TRBV7-9 and TRBJ1-1; the D gene is possibly TRBD1 (6 bases). V shed 2 bases and J shed 1 base, with 14 bases lying between them. The V gene's germline CDR1 is SEHNR and CDR2 FQNEAQ (reference sequence). This CDR3 is built from 16 residues. CDR3 in DNA: TGTGCCAGCAGCTTAATTGGGGGCAGCCGGAACACTGAAGCTTTCTTT. Its protein product is CASSLIGGSRNTEAFF.

This clonotype was picked up a small number of times. The chain joins TRBV5-1 to TRBJ1-2; 9 bases align to TRBD1. This CDR3 is built from 17 residues. Trimming took 4 bases from V and 3 from J; bases not matched to a gene: 13. In germline, CDR1 is SGHRS, CDR2 YFSETQ. CDR3 in amino acids: CASSAGTGLLVDYGYTF. The CDR3 DNA follows: TGCGCCAGCAGCGCCGGGACAGGGCTCTTAGTTGACTATGGCTACACCTTC. The full variable domain, with the rest looked up from reference TRBV5-1 and TRBJ1-2, is KAGVTQTPRYLIKTRGQQVTLSCSPISGHRSVSWYQQTPGQGLQFLFEYFSETQRNKGNFPGRFSGRQFSNSRSEMNVSTLELGDSALYLCASSAGTGLLVDYGYTFGSGTRLTVV.

The rearrangement uses TRBV28 and TRBJ2-3; perhaps TRBD1 as D (5 bases). Trimming left V 4 bases short and J 2 bases short, with 10 bases between. Germline V gene lookup returns CDR1 MDHEN and CDR2 SYDVKM. This CDR3 region has 14 residues. The CDR3 bases are TGTGCCAGCAGTTATGGACACGCCACAGATACGCAGTATTTT. Translating gives CASSYGHATDTQYF.

This clonotype was detected ten times or more. This chain uses TRBV19 with TRBJ2-4, with 7 bases aligning to TRBD2. With 4 bases clipped from V and 1 base from J, the junction kept 10 bases outside the gene matches. Looked up from germline, CDR1 is LNHDA and CDR2 is SQIVND (reference sequence). The CDR3 is 17 residues long. This CDR3 reads CASSTSPRGVAKNIQYF. The CDR3 DNA reads as TGTGCCAGTAGTACCTCCCCCCGGGGGGTTGCCAAAAACATTCAGTACTTC. The whole variable domain, filled in from reference TRBV19 and TRBJ2-4, reads DGGITQSPKYLFRKEGQNVTLSCEQNLNHDAMYWYRQDPGQGLRLIYYSQIVNDFQKGDIAEGYSVSREKKESFPLTVTSAQKNPTAFYLCASSTSPRGVAKNIQYFGAGTRLSVL.

This clonotype was detected a few times. J is TRBJ1-1 and V is TRBV7-6; 8 positions agree with TRBD1. With 5 bases clipped from V and 1 base from J, the junction kept 3 bases outside the gene matches. The germline CDR1 and CDR2 sequences are SGHVS and FNYEAQ. The CDR3 is made up of 14 amino acids. CDR3 bases: TGTGCCAGCAGCGGGGGGACAGGGAACACTGAAGCTTTCTTT. It translates to CASSGGTGNTEAFF.

The chain employs TRBV4-2 and TRBJ1-4, with D uncertain. The V gene lost 7 bases and the J gene lost 3 bases, with 12 bases spanning the gap. The CDR3 has 14 residues. The germline gives CDR1 LGHNA, CDR2 YNFKEQ. The CDR3 DNA reads as TGTGCCAGCACTCCTGGGGAGTCTAATGAAAAACTGTTTTTT. It yields the protein CASTPGESNEKLFF.

This clonotype was detected ten times or more. CDR3 sequence reads: CASSPAGSRDQPQHF. CDR3 bases: TGTGCCAGCTCACCAGCAGGCAGTAGGGATCAGCCCCAGCATTTT. This chain uses TRBV18 with TRBJ1-5, with no clear D. Trimming took off 2 bases at V and 5 bases at J, with 13 bases between the two ends. In germline, CDR1 is KGHSH, CDR2 LQKENI. This CDR3 region has 15 residues.

This clonotype was counted many times. The chain has TRBV15 and TRBJ1-5; D may be TRBD1 (6 bases). V shed 0 bases and J shed 0 bases, with 24 bases lying between them. Germline V gene data show CDR1 as LNHNV and CDR2 as YYDKDF (reference sequence). This CDR3 spans 21 amino acids. This CDR3 is CATSRDLFFVWTEHSNQPQHF. CDR3 coding DNA: TGTGCCACCAGCAGAGATTTATTTTTCGTATGGACAGAGCATAGCAATCAGCCCCAGCATTTT.

Regarding this clonotype: This clone may be a read error of a much larger clone one base away. The chain carries TRBV7-9 and TRBJ2-7; D not certain. Germline V lookup: CDR1 SEHNR, CDR2 FQNEAQ (reference sequence). The CDR3 runs 11 residues. DNA of the CDR3: TGTGCCAGCAGCTTGTTCTACGAGAAGTACTTC. Its translation: CASSLFYEKYF.

This clonotype has ten or more counts. J is TRBJ2-6 and V is TRBV28; D could derive from TRBD1 or TRBD2 (5 bases each). CDR1 is MDHEN and CDR2 is SYDVKM in the germline V gene. V shed 6 bases and J shed 4 bases, with 7 bases lying between them. This CDR3 comprises 13 residues. CDR3 DNA sequence: TGTGCCAGCAGGGGGGAAGGGGCCAACGTCCTGACTTTC. It translates to CASRGEGANVLTF.

This clonotype was seen at least ten times. This chain uses TRBV24-1 with TRBJ2-3; no clear D. V was pared by 8 bases and J by 1 base, with 9 bases between. This CDR3 has 13 residues. The germline gives CDR1 KGHDR, CDR2 SFDVKD. The CDR3 region has the DNA TGTGCCACCACAGACGGAGGCACAGATACGCAGTATTTT. Amino acids: CATTDGGTDTQYF.

This clonotype appeared many times. V gene TRBV7-9 combines with J gene TRBJ1-4, with D possibly being TRBD1 (6 bases). Germline V gives CDR1 SEHNR, CDR2 FQNEAQ (reference sequence). The CDR3 runs 16 residues. V was pared by 5 bases and J by 4 bases, with 17 bases between. CDR3 in DNA: TGTGCCAGCAGCCTCGGGACACGCGCTCTTAATGAAAAACTGTTTTTT. Protein sequence: CASSLGTRALNEKLFF.

The table lists this clonotype with many counts. The CDR3 nucleotides are TGTGCCAGCAGTTACGGTATACAGGGAAGAGCTTTCTTT. Translation gives CASSYGIQGRAFF. This chain links TRBV6-2 or TRBV6-3 with TRBJ1-1, with a possible D match to TRBD1 (6 bases). Germline lookup yields CDR1 MNHEY and CDR2 SVGEGT. The CDR3 is 13 amino acids. Trimming shortened V by 2 bases and J by 10 bases, and 14 bases separated the two germline ends.